Listed below are T cell receptor beta chains from one sample, sequenced in a study of PD-1 blockade in classical Hodgkin lymphoma. The assay was immunoSEQ multiplex PCR, and TCRdb's table has in-frame clones only and misses some. The repertoire includes 25,000 to 30,000 clones, about 82% of them detected once, and 15% to 20% sits in the top ten. Sequences were derived from peripheral blood mononuclear cells (PBMCs), sampled before the fourth cycle of nivolumab. The receptor set was obtained from a human donor with classical Hodgkin lymphoma. Both conserved end residues are trimmed from each CDR3.

J gene | V gene | CDR3 protein
TRBJ2-6 | TRBV19 | ASSTRLAGSSGANVLT
TRBJ1-2 | TRBV18 | ASSPPRGTGYGYT
TRBJ1-1 | TRBV27 | ASRTGGMNTEAF
TRBJ1-3 | TRBV5-6 | ASSLRTGSSGNTIY
TRBJ2-2 | TRBV5-1 | ASRGGLNTGELF
TRBJ2-2 | TRBV28 | ASSPTQWGGELF
TRBJ2-5 | TRBV28 | AISPTGNQETQY
TRBJ2-7 | TRBV7-2 | ASSLRGSSGNYEQY
TRBJ2-7 | TRBV5-1 | ASRYGTGARHEQY
TRBJ2-1 | TRBV30 | AWTDEQF
TRBJ1-3 | TRBV19 | ASSINSGNTIY
TRBJ1-1 | TRBV11-2 | ASSGGGKAF
TRBJ2-7 | TRBV6-1 | ASSDQGETYEQY
TRBJ1-4 | TRBV5-6 | ASNFRGGHEKLF
TRBJ2-7 | TRBV9 | ASSVRLAGEQY
TRBJ1-5 | TRBV6-1 | ASSDRKTGFGPQH
TRBJ2-3 | TRBV28 | ASSSGRDTDTQY
TRBJ1-2 | TRBV14 | ASSPDRVYGYT
TRBJ1-2 | TRBV6-5 | ASSYGLQGYGYT
TRBJ2-3 | TRBV5-1 | ASSPTRDTQY
TRBJ2-3 | TRBV6-5 | ASSYSGRRDDTQY
TRBJ2-7 | TRBV11-1 | ASSSPTGLGSSEQY
TRBJ2-7 | TRBV6-5 | ASSRQGPYEQY
TRBJ2-7 | TRBV18 | ASSPVSPYGTSGYEQY
TRBJ2-3 | TRBV27 | ASKEGGGTDTQY
TRBJ2-2 | TRBV19 | ASSTPGGRDTGELF
TRBJ2-3 | TRBV5-1 | ASRAGTESTDTQY
TRBJ2-6 | TRBV30 | AWTMGGSGANVLT
TRBJ2-1 | TRBV28 | ASSLSGAGVANEQF
TRBJ2-3 | TRBV18 | ASSPLASGSPDTQY
TRBJ1-3 | TRBV7-6 | ASSLDGVRSGNTIY
TRBJ2-5 | TRBV11-3 | ASSLAEGETQY
TRBJ2-7 | TRBV7-2 | ASSLMGQSYEQY
TRBJ2-2 | TRBV2 | ASSEWQGASGELF
TRBJ2-7 | TRBV28 | ASSSGTRRSLEQY
TRBJ1-2 | TRBV25-1 | ASSLSIGTGAPNYGYT
TRBJ2-2 | TRBV7-6 | ASSQTTGAGELF
TRBJ2-1 | TRBV28 | ASSSGPNEQF
TRBJ2-2 | TRBV5-1 | ASRTDTTNTGELF
TRBJ2-7 | TRBV6-6 | ASSRQTGAVY
TRBJ1-4 | TRBV6-5 | ASSSTGTGVEKLF
TRBJ1-1 | TRBV15 | ATRKGGPVAEAF
TRBJ2-7 | TRBV6-6 | ASSLTGGLYEQY
TRBJ2-1 | TRBV29-1 | SAGHGNEQF
TRBJ2-7 | TRBV19 | ASSIFPSGSLSYEQY
TRBJ2-2 | TRBV5-5 | ASSRDNGLAGGVTGELF
TRBJ2-2 | TRBV6-1 | ASSVGGGAAGELF
TRBJ1-1 | TRBV28 | ASSFSDGKMNTEAF
TRBJ2-7 | TRBV4-2 | ASSQDQGAGTYEQY
TRBJ2-3 | TRBV6-4 | ASSVLAGNTDTQY
TRBJ2-2 | TRBV7-2 | ASSLELAGAAGELF
TRBJ2-7 | TRBV6-1 | ASSAGQNSYEQY
TRBJ2-2 | TRBV6-1 | ASSPTNTGELF